This T cell receptor (beta chain) was sequenced during a study of shared clonotypes between healthy human individuals. General study points: The represented genetic and exposure-history diversity was limited by the small number of donors.

CDR3 length: 16 residues. The ends lost 4 bases at V and 4 bases at J; junction bases unmatched: 11. The germline CDR1 and CDR2 sequences are SGDLS and YYNGEE. With regard to this clone: The target antigen is unknown.

Assay used: immunoSEQ multiplex PCR; TCRdb lists only in-frame clones, some missing. The profile covers hundreds of thousands of clones, with roughly 79% appearing a single time and around 11% taken by the ten largest. Sequencing was done on a sample of PBMCs. The receptor's source is a woman aged 40 to 50 in good health. Some clones in this sample may be carry-over from other donors' samples. This chain uses TRBV9 with TRBJ2-7; 10 nucleotides match TRBD2. CDR3 nucleotides: TGTGCCAGCAGCCCCGGGGGGACTAGCGCTCGATACGAGCAGTACTTC. Translation: CASSPGGTSARYEQYF.